This TCR beta chain came from a study of blood T cell repertoires in COVID-19. Study background: Italy, Spain and the United States were the sources of the convalescent and acute COVID-19 samples. PBMCs, B-cell-depleted T cells, or T cells were the source of the cDNA or gDNA that made up the material.

This CDR3 contains 15 residues. Original processing methods: Amplified reference gene primers provided the basis for estimating nucleated cell counts. Profiled with immunoSEQ multiplex PCR; TCRdb holds only in-frame clones, not every one. V, J and clone size are taken as reported in that table, and D and trimming were inferred from the DNA itself. Of 400,000 to 550,000 clones listed, roughly 90% are singletons. The sequence was collected from a woman in her twenties or thirties with acute or convalescent COVID-19. The chain links TRBV12-2 to TRBJ2-4; TRBD2, the table's D call, was not compared with the DNA. TRBV12-2 is a recognized pseudogene. Sequencing input: peripheral blood. The CDR3 spells CASRCGGAGKNIQYF. The CDR3 DNA follows: TGTGCAAGTCGCTGTGGAGGGGCGGGCAAAAACATTCAGTACTTC.